This entry lists 23 T cell receptor beta chains sequenced from one sample in a study of shared clonotypes between healthy human individuals. Sequenced by immunoSEQ multiplex PCR; TCRdb stores in-frame clones only, minus some. The repertoire consists of about a million clones, with about 75% occurring once and the leading ten covering 1.4%. Sequenced: memory CD4+ T cells sorted from blood. Stated subset: CD45RA-negative fraction. The receptors come from a man in his late teens or twenties in good health.

The chain employs TRBV28 and TRBJ2-7; TRBD1 aligns across 7 bases. With 6 bases clipped from V and 3 bases from J, the junction kept 5 bases outside the gene matches. Germline V gene data show CDR1 as MDHEN and CDR2 as SYDVKM. The CDR3 length is 13 residues. CDR3 sequence: CASRPTGVYEQYF. In DNA, the CDR3 is TGTGCCAGCAGACCCACAGGGGTCTACGAGCAGTACTTC.

The V call is TRBV7-8, the J call TRBJ1-1, with a possible D match to TRBD1 (5 bases). Trimming pared 11 bases from V and 2 bases from J, leaving 12 bases between. CDR1 and CDR2 from the germline V gene are SGHVS and FQNEAQ. The CDR3 loop spans 12 amino acids. The CDR3 loop is CASRQSNTEAFF. In nucleotides, the CDR3 is TGTGCCTCCAGACAGTCAAACACTGAAGCTTTCTTT.

The chain joins TRBV5-1 to TRBJ2-1; D perhaps matches TRBD1 (5 bases). Deletions cut 4 bases from V and 6 bases from J, with 14 bases between. This CDR3 is 14 amino acids long. The germline gives CDR1 SGHRS, CDR2 YFSETQ. The CDR3, as DNA: TGCGCCAGCAGCCCGAGTGGGGCTGTCAATGAGCAGTTCTTC. It encodes CASSPSGAVNEQFF.

CDR3 sequence reads: CAISENLGTSGRTDTQYF. DNA of the CDR3: TGTGCCATCAGTGAGAATTTGGGGACTAGCGGGAGGACAGATACGCAGTATTTT. The chain employs TRBV10-3 and TRBJ2-3, with 15 nucleotides matching TRBD2. Germline CDR1 ENHRY, CDR2 SYGVKD. The CDR3 is 18 residues long. V lost 2 bases to trimming and J lost 3 bases; unmatched junction nucleotides: 6.

J is TRBJ1-1 and V is TRBV19; D remains unclear. CDR1 and CDR2 from the germline V gene are LNHDA and SQIVND (reference sequence). The CDR3 covers 15 residues. Trimming cost V 4 bases and J 0 bases, with 12 bases left between them. The DNA for the CDR3 is TGTGCCAGTAGTAGGGCAGGACGGATGAACACTGAAGCTTTCTTT. It translates to CASSRAGRMNTEAFF. The full variable domain, with the rest looked up from reference TRBV19 and TRBJ1-1, is DGGITQSPKYLFRKEGQNVTLSCEQNLNHDAMYWYRQDPGQGLRLIYYSQIVNDFQKGDIAEGYSVSREKKESFPLTVTSAQKNPTAFYLCASSRAGRMNTEAFFGQGTRLTVV.

The rearrangement uses TRBV14 and TRBJ2-5, with a tentative D call TRBD1 (6 bases). Germline V CDR1 and CDR2: SGHDN, FVKESK. Trimming took 1 base from V and 5 from J, leaving 14 bases between them. This CDR3 is 15 amino acids long. The CDR3 reads CASSQGARGKETQYF. As DNA, the CDR3 is TGTGCCAGCAGCCAAGGTGCCAGGGGTAAGGAGACCCAGTACTTC.

The CDR3 nucleotides are TGTGCCAGCAGCTTGCGAGGGGGTCACACAGATACGCAGTATTTT. Translated, it gives CASSLRGGHTDTQYF. The chain employs TRBV5-4 and TRBJ2-3, with D possibly TRBD1 on 6 matching bases. The CDR3 has 15 amino acids. Germline lookup yields CDR1 SGHNT and CDR2 YYREEE (reference sequence). Trimming stripped 1 base from V and 2 bases from J, with 11 bases between.

The chain uses TRBV11-2 and TRBJ2-2; the D is unclear. V shed 8 bases and J shed 3 bases, with 7 bases lying between them. The germline gives CDR1 SGHAT, CDR2 FQNNGV. CDR3 size: 12 residues. CDR3 in amino acids: CASSVDTGELFF. CDR3 sequence (DNA): TGTGCCAGCTCCGTGGACACCGGGGAGCTGTTTTTT.

This clone was detected only a few times. Different DNA sequences within this sample yield the same CDR3. The chain couples TRBV30 to TRBJ2-5; D call uncertain. V was pared by 1 base and J by 5 bases, with 2 bases between. The germline V gene has CDR1 GTSNPN and CDR2 SVGIG (reference sequence). The CDR3 sequence is 10 residues long. CDR3 nucleotides: TGTGCCTGGAGTGGGGAGACCCAGTACTTC. This sequence encodes CAWSGETQYF.

The chain employs TRBV4-1 and TRBJ2-1; D is perhaps TRBD2 (6 bases). V was shortened by 0 bases and J by 4 bases, with 13 bases between the two germline ends. The CDR3 extends over 16 amino acids. Germline CDR1 reads MGHRA; CDR2 reads YSYEKL. This chain's CDR3 is CASSQDGDSFYNEQFF. The CDR3 DNA is TGCGCCAGCAGCCAAGATGGGGACTCCTTTTACAATGAGCAGTTCTTC.

The chain joins TRBV19 to TRBJ2-2; tentative D call: TRBD1 (5 bases). The V gene's germline CDR1 is LNHDA and CDR2 SQIVND (reference sequence). The germline V and J ends were trimmed by 6 bases and 4 bases, with 18 bases remaining between them. The CDR3 has 16 amino acids. DNA for the CDR3: TGTGCCAGTAGCACCCAGGGTCCGAAGAGCACCGGGGAGCTGTTTTTT. The encoded protein is CASSTQGPKSTGELFF.

The chain has TRBV6-6 and TRBJ2-3; D ambiguous. Germline CDR1 MNHNY, CDR2 SVGAGI (reference sequence). This CDR3 has 16 residues. Trimming took off 6 bases at V and 8 bases at J, with 24 bases between the two ends. The DNA for the CDR3 is TGTGCCAGCAGGCCCCATGGGCGCGCGAACACGGGTACGCAGTATTTT. This translates into CASRPHGRANTGTQYF.

As DNA, the CDR3 is TGTGCCAGCAGCTTAGATGGCGGTACGTACCCCCAGTTCTTC. Translating gives CASSLDGGTYPQFF. V is TRBV7-9 and J is TRBJ2-1; no clear D. V was cut by 1 base and J by 13 bases, with 17 bases left in between. The length of the CDR3 is 14 residues. Germline CDR1 is SEHNR and CDR2 is FQNEAQ (reference sequence). Using reference TRBV7-9 and TRBJ2-1 for the parts outside the CDR3, the full variable domain is DTGVSQNPRHKITKRGQNVTFRCDPISEHNRLYWYRQTLGQGPEFLTYFQNEAQLEKSRLLSDRFSAERPKGSFSTLEIQRTEQGDSAMYLCASSLDGGTYPQFFGPGTRLTVL.

The V and J genes are TRBV5-1 and TRBJ1-6; unclear D gene. The CDR3 has 14 residues. V was trimmed by 0 bases and J by 7 bases, leaving 8 bases between them. Germline V gene lookup returns CDR1 SGHRS and CDR2 YFSETQ. DNA of the CDR3: TGCGCCAGCAGCTTGGCCGAGAGGAATTCACCCCTCCACTTT. It translates to CASSLAERNSPLHF.

The J gene is TRBJ1-2, the V gene TRBV21-1; TRBD1 was called by the table and not checked on the DNA. TRBV21-1 constitutes a pseudogene. The CDR3 has 10 residues. CDR3 DNA: TGTGCCAGCAGTACAGGGGCGAGGACCTTC. Its translation is CASSTGARTF.

The gene calls are TRBV18 and TRBJ1-5; 8 bases line up with TRBD1. The V gene's germline CDR1 is KGHSH and CDR2 LQKENI. V was clipped by 4 bases and J by 7 bases; unmatched bases: 9. The CDR3 is made up of 15 amino acids. Written as DNA, the CDR3 is TGTGCCAGCTCACAAGGACAGGGACTCGGCCAGCCCCAGCATTTT. Its protein is CASSQGQGLGQPQHF.

V gene TRBV5-1 combines with J gene TRBJ2-3; TRBD1 matches at 10 bases. CDR3 length equals 14 residues. The V gene's germline CDR1 is SGHRS and CDR2 YFSETQ. With V trimmed by 4 bases and J by 5 bases, 4 bases remained unmatched. The CDR3 nucleotides read TGCGCCAGCAGCGCGGGACAGGGGAAAGATACGCAGTATTTT. It encodes CASSAGQGKDTQYF.

The chain couples TRBV7-2 to TRBJ2-1; D remains unclear. The CDR3 is made up of 15 amino acids. Trimming cost V 5 bases and J 10 bases, with 21 bases left between them. From germline, CDR1 is SGHTA and CDR2 FQGNSA. The CDR3 here is CASSHNTNSPTEQFF. For the CDR3, the DNA is TGTGCCAGCAGCCATAACACGAATAGCCCGACGGAGCAGTTCTTC. Complete variable domain (other parts from reference TRBV7-2 and TRBJ2-1): GAGVSQSPSNKVTEKGKDVELRCDPISGHTALYWYRQSLGQGLEFLIYFQGNSAPDKSGLPSDRFSAERTGGSVSTLTIQRTQQEDSAVYLCASSHNTNSPTEQFFGPGTRLTVL.

The rearrangement joins TRBV25-1 to TRBJ2-5; no clear D gene. CDR1 and CDR2 from the germline V gene are MGHDK and SYGVNS. The ends were cut back, 9 bases at V and 6 bases at J, with 11 bases in the middle. This CDR3 has 11 residues. CDR3 bases: TGTGCCAGGTTTGAGTGGAAGACCCAGTACTTC. Translation gives CARFEWKTQYF.

The chain links TRBV7-2 to TRBJ2-3, with 11 bases identical to TRBD2. Per the germline V gene, CDR1 is SGHTA and CDR2 is FQGNSA. Trimming removed 5 bases from V and 6 bases from J; junction bases left unmatched: 10. This CDR3 comprises 16 residues. Written as DNA, the CDR3 is TGTGCCAGCAGCCTTACTAGCGGGAGTAAGATGGATACGCAGTATTTT. Residues: CASSLTSGSKMDTQYF.

This clone was detected a few times. This chain joins TRBV28 and TRBJ2-7, with D possibly TRBD1 on 6 matching bases. CDR3 length: 13 amino acids. Germline V gives CDR1 MDHEN, CDR2 SYDVKM. CDR3 coding DNA: TGTGCTTCAGCCTCAGGACAGCCCTACGAGCAGTACTTC. This encodes CASASGQPYEQYF.

The V and J genes are TRBV11-2 and TRBJ2-2; tentatively, D is TRBD2 (6 bases). The ends were cut back, 0 bases at V and 1 base at J, with 12 bases in the middle. This CDR3 contains 17 residues. The germline CDR1 and CDR2 sequences are SGHAT and FQNNGV. The CDR3 bases are TGTGCCAGCAGCTTAGAACCCCAGCGGGTGAACACCGGGGAGCTGTTTTTT. Residues: CASSLEPQRVNTGELFF.

The rearrangement joins TRBV4-2 to TRBJ1-2; 8 bases line up with TRBD1. Germline-derived CDR1 and CDR2 are LGHNA and YNFKEQ. This CDR3 spans 16 amino acids. Trimming removed 0 bases from V and 7 bases from J; junction bases left unmatched: 10. The CDR3 DNA is TGTGCCAGCAGCCAAGATCAGGAGACAGGGGTAATTGGCTACACCTTC. Its translation: CASSQDQETGVIGYTF.